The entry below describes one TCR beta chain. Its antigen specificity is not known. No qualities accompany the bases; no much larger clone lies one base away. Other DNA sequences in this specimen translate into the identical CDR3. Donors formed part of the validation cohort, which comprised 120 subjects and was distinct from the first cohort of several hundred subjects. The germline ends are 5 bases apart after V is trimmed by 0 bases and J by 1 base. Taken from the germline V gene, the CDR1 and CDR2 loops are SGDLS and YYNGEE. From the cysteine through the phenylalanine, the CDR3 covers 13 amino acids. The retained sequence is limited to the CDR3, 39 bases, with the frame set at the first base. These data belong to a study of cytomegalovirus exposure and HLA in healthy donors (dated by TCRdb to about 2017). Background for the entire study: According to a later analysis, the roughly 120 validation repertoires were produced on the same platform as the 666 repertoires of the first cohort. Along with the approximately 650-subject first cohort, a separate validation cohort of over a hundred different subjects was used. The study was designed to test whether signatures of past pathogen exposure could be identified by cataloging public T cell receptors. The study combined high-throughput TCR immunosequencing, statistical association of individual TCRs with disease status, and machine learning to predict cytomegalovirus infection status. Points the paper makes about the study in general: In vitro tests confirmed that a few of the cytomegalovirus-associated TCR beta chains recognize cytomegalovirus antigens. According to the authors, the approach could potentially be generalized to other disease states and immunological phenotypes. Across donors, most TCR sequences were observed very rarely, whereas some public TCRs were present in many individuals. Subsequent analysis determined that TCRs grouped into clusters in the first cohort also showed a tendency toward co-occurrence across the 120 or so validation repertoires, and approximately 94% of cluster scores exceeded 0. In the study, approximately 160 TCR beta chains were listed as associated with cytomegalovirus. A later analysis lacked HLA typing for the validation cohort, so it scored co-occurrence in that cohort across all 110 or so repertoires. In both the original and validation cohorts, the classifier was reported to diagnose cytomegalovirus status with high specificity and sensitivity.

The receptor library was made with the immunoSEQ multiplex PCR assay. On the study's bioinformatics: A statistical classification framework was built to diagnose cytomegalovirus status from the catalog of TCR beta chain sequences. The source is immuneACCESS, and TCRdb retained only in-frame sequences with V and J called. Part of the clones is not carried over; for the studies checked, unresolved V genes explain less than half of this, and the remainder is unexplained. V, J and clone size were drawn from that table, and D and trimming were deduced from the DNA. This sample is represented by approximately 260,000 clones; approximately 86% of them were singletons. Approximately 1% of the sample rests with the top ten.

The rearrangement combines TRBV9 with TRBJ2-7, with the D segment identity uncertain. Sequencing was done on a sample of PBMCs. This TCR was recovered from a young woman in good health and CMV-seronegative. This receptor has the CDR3 CASSVGASYEQYF. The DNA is TGTGCCAGCAGCGTAGGCGCATCCTACGAGCAGTACTTC.